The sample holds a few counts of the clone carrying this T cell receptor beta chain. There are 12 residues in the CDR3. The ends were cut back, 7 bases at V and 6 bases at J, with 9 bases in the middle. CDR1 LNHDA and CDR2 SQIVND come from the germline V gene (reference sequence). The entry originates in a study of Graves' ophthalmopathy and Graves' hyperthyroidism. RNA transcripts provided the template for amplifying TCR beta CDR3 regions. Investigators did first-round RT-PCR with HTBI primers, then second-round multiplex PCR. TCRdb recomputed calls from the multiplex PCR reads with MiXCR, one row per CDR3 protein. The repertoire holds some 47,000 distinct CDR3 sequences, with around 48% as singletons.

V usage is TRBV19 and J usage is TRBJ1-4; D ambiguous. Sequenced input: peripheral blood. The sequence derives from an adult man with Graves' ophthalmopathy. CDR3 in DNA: TGTGCCAGTAAGAGGGTTGATGAAAAACTGTTTTTT. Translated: CASKRVDEKLFF.